This entry features one TCR beta chain sequence. The data belong to a study of control samples from healthy donors and cancer patients. This CDR3 region has 15 residues. Losses at the gene ends were 6 bases for V and 0 bases for J; bases not matched to a gene: 7. Generated by immunoSEQ multiplex PCR, the TCRdb table keeps only in-frame clones and is missing some. This sample has about 140,000 clones, with about 90% found just once. The chain uses TRBV6-7 and TRBJ2-7; 8 nucleotides agree with TRBD2. TRBV6-7 is identified as an open reading frame with a role that is uncertain. Sequencing used blood. This receptor was taken from a man between 18 and 35 years old in good health. CDR3 loop: CASSPKRGNSYEQYF. The CDR3 DNA follows: TGTGCCAGCAGCCCCAAGCGGGGGAACTCCTACGAGCAGTACTTC.